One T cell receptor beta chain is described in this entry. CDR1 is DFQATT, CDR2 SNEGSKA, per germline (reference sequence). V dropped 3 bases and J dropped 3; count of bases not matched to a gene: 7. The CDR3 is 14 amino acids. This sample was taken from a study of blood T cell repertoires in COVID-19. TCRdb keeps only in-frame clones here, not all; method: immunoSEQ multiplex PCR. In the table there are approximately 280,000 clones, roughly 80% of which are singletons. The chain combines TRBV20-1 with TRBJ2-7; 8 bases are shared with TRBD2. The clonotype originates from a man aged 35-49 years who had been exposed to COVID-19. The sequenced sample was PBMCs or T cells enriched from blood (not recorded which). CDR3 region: CSASIAGSDYEQYF. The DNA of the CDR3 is TGCAGTGCTAGTATAGCGGGATCAGACTACGAGCAGTACTTC.